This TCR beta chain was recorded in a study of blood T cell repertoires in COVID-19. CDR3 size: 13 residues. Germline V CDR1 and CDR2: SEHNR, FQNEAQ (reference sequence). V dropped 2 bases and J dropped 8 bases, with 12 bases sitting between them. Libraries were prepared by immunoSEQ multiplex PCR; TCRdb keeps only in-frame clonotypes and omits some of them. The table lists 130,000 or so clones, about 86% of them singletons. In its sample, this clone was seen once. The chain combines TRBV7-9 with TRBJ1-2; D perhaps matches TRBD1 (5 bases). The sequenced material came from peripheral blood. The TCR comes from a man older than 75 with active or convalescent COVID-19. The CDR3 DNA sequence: TGTGCCAGCAGCTTACAGGGAGGATTGGGCTACACCTTC. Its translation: CASSLQGGLGYTF. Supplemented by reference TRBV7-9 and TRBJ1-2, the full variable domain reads DTGVSQNPRHKITKRGQNVTFRCDPISEHNRLYWYRQTLGQGPEFLTYFQNEAQLEKSRLLSDRFSAERPKGSFSTLEIQRTEQGDSAMYLCASSLQGGLGYTFGSGTRLTVV.